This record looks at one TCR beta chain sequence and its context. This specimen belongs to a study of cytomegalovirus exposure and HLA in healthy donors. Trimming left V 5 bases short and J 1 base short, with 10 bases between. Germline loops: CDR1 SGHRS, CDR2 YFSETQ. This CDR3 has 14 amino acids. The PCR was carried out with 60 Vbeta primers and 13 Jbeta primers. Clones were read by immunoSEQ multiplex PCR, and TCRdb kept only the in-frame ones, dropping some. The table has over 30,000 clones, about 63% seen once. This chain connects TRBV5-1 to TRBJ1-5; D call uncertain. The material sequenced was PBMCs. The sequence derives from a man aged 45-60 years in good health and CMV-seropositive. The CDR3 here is CASRGRGSNQPQHF. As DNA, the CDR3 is TGCGCCAGCAGGGGTCGCGGCAGCAATCAGCCCCAGCATTTT.